The sequence of this TCR beta chain was determined in a study of tumor-infiltrating lymphocytes in primary liver carcinoma. J gave up 5 bases and V 6 bases, and 10 bases lay outside the gene matches. The CDR3 is made up of 14 amino acids. TCR beta cDNA was made from 450 to 600 ng total RNA with a constant-region primer. The TCR beta library was amplified through three nested multiplex PCR rounds in a modified ARM-PCR procedure. In the first two PCR rounds, TRBV1-TRBV30 forward primers were paired with a C-beta reverse primer, and each round lasted approximately 9 cycles. TCRdb passed the multiplex PCR reads through MiXCR, listing each CDR3 protein once. The profile shows about 300,000 distinct CDR3 sequences, over 55% of them singletons. Study-level points and caveats: The 250 largest clones made up significantly more of tumor than blood repertoires (p = 0.039).

With respect to this clonotype: Its matching antigen is unknown.

For blood RNA, unsorted whole blood served as the source, and germline DNA was extracted too. Chronic HBV infection was present, with no prior treatment. The chain carries TRBV12-3 or TRBV12-4 and TRBJ2-7, with 7 nucleotides matching TRBD1. The source is a middle-aged man with primary liver carcinoma and hepatitis B virus infection. The specimen sequenced was peripheral blood. As DNA, the CDR3 is TGTGCCAGCAGGGAGACAGGGTGGACCCACGAGCAGTACTTC. Translating it yields CASRETGWTHEQYF.